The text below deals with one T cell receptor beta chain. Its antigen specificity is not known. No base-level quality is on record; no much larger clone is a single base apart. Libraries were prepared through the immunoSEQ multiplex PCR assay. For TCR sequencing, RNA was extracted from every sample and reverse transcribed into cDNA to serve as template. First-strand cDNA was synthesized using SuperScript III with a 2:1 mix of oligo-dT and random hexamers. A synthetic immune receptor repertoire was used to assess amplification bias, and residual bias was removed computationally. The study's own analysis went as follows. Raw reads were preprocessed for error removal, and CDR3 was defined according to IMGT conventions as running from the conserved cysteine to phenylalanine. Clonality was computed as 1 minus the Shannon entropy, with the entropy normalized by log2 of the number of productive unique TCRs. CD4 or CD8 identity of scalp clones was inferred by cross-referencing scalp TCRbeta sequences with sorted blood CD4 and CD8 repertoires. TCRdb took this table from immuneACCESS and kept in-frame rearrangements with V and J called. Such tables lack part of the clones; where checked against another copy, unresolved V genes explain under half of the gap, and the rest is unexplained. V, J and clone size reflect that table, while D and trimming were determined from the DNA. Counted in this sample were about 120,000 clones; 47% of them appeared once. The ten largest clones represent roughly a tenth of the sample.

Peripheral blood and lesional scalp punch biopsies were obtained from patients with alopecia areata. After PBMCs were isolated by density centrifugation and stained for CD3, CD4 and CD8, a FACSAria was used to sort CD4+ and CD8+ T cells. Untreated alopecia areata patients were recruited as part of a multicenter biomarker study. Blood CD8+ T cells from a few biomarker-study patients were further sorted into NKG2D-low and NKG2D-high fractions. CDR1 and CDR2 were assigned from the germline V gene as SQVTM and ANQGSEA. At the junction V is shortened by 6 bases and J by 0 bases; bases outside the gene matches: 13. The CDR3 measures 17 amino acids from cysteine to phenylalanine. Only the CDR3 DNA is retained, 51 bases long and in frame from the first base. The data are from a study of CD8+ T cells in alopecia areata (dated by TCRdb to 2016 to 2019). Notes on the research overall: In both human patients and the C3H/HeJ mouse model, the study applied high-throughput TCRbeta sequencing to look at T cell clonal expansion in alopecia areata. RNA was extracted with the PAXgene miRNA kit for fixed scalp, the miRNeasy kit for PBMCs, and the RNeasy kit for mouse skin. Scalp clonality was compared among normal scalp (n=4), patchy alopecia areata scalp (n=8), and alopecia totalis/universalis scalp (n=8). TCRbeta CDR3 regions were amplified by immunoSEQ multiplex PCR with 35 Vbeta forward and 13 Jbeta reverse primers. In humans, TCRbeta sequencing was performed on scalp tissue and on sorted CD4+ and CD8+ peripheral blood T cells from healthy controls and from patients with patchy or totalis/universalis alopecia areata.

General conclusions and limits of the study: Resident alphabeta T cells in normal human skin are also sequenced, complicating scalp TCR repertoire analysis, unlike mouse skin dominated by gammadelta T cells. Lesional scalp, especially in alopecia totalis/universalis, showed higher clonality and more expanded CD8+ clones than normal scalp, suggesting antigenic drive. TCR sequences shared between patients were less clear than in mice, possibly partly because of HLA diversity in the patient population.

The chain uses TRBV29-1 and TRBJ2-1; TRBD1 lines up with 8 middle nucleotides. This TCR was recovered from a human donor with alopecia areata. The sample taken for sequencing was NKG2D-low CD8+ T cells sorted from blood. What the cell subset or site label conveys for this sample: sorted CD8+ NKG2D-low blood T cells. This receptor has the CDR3 CSVVPGQVKSSYNEQFF. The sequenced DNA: TGCAGCGTCGTTCCGGGACAGGTGAAAAGCTCCTACAATGAGCAGTTCTTC.